This record concerns one T cell receptor (beta chain) sequence. The sample holds one count of this clone. The specificity of this receptor is unknown. The sample holds no much larger clone one base away, and base qualities are not on file. This specimen comes from a study of T cell changes during pregnancy in multiple sclerosis (dated by TCRdb to about 2019). As for the study more broadly: The study looked at changes in the T cell repertoire across pregnancy in women with multiple sclerosis.

The library was obtained by the immunoSEQ multiplex PCR assay. TCRdb retrieved this table from immuneACCESS and kept in-frame rearrangements only. Not all clones are present; in checked studies, unresolved V genes account for under half, and no reason is known for the remainder. This sample lists about 40,000 clones; roughly nine tenths were detected once. The ten biggest clones cover over 1% of the sample. The CDR3 measures 14 amino acids from cysteine to phenylalanine. The read is trimmed to its CDR3 DNA, 42 bases read in frame from base 1. Trimming accounts for 8 bases at V and 3 bases at J, while the number of junction bases matched to no gene is 2. CDR1 and CDR2, looked up from the germline V gene (reference sequence), are LNHDA and SQIVND.

The TCR originated in a female donor with multiple sclerosis, enrolled in a pregnancy study. Recombination linked TRBV19 to TRBJ2-3, and 13 junctional nucleotides match TRBD2. Sequences were derived from CD4+ T cells from peripheral blood mononuclear cells, sampled after pregnancy. The nucleotides read TGTGCCAGTCGACTAGCGGGAGGAACAGATACGCAGTATTTT. It specifies CASRLAGGTDTQYF.